These 18 T cell receptor beta chains were sequenced from one sample in a study of cytomegalovirus exposure and HLA in healthy donors. Amplification used 60 Vbeta primers and 13 Jbeta primers. Sequenced by immunoSEQ multiplex PCR; TCRdb stores in-frame clones only, minus some. The sample includes more than 110,000 clones, 60% to 85% of them seen just once. Sequencing was performed on PBMCs. Every receptor here comes from a male donor in good health and CMV-seronegative.

The V and J genes are TRBV7-6 and TRBJ2-5, with 8 bases identical to TRBD2. Germline V gene lookup returns CDR1 SGHVS and CDR2 FNYEAQ. This CDR3 spans 14 amino acids. With V trimmed by 1 base and J by 3 bases, 1 base remained unmatched. CDR3 sequence: CASSLVLAEETQYF. The CDR3, as DNA: TGTGCCAGCAGCTTAGTACTAGCGGAAGAGACCCAGTACTTC.

This rearrangement joins TRBV9 to TRBJ1-1; D possibly corresponds to TRBD1 (6 bases). The CDR3 length is 13 residues. Germline lookup yields CDR1 SGDLS and CDR2 YYNGEE. Trimming shortened V by 3 bases and J by 5 bases, and 11 bases separated the two germline ends. The CDR3 is CASSETGRTEAFF. CDR3 nucleotides: TGTGCCAGCAGCGAGACAGGTCGGACTGAAGCTTTCTTT.

The chain links TRBV7-9 to TRBJ1-6, with 10 bases fitting TRBD1. There are 16 residues in the CDR3. V shed 4 bases and J 10 bases; nucleotides not matched to a gene: 10. Germline CDR1 reads SEHNR; CDR2 reads FQNEAQ (reference sequence). The CDR3 DNA reads as TGTGCCAGCAGCTCTCCGACGAGGACAGGGGGATCACCCCTCCACTTT. Protein: CASSSPTRTGGSPLHF. Full variable domain (missing parts from reference TRBV7-9 and TRBJ1-6): DTGVSQNPRHKITKRGQNVTFRCDPISEHNRLYWYRQTLGQGPEFLTYFQNEAQLEKSRLLSDRFSAERPKGSFSTLEIQRTEQGDSAMYLCASSSPTRTGGSPLHFGNGTRLTVT.

V usage is TRBV5-1 and J usage is TRBJ2-2, with TRBD1 matching over 8 bases. The V gene's germline CDR1 is SGHRS and CDR2 YFSETQ. J lost 4 bases, V lost 0 bases, and 17 bases had no gene match. The CDR3 length is 20 residues. The CDR3 is CASSLDPGGASELGTGELFF. As DNA, the CDR3 is TGCGCCAGCAGCTTGGATCCAGGGGGCGCCTCAGAACTAGGCACCGGGGAGCTGTTTTTT.

The V and J genes are TRBV19 and TRBJ2-5; tentative D call: TRBD1 (6 bases). V was trimmed by 3 bases and J by 5 bases, leaving 19 bases between them. The CDR3 has 16 amino acids. Germline V gene lookup returns CDR1 LNHDA and CDR2 SQIVND (reference sequence). This chain's CDR3 is CASSIGLGALVETQYF. DNA for the CDR3: TGTGCCAGTAGTATTGGTCTGGGGGCGCTTGTGGAGACCCAGTACTTC.

The V and J genes are TRBV5-8 and TRBJ1-6, with D possibly matching TRBD1 (5 bases). V was shortened by 6 bases and J by 9 bases, with 22 bases between the two germline ends. CDR3 length: 16 amino acids. Germline-derived CDR1 and CDR2 are SGHTS and YDEGEE. This CDR3 reads CASTLLGLGGGSPLHF. In DNA, the CDR3 is TGTGCCAGCACCCTACTAGGACTCGGGGGGGGTTCACCCCTCCACTTT.

The chain combines TRBV4-1 with TRBJ2-7; 9 bases are a match to TRBD2. CDR1 and CDR2 from the germline V gene are MGHRA and YSYEKL. After removal of 0 bases from V and 7 bases from J, the junction contained 7 bases not matched to a gene. The CDR3 is 15 amino acids. The chain's CDR3 is CASSQDIGTSKEQYF. The CDR3 DNA sequence: TGCGCCAGCAGCCAAGATATTGGGACTAGCAAGGAGCAGTACTTC.

The chain carries TRBV5-1 and TRBJ2-7; 8 nucleotides line up with TRBD2. V was pared by 3 bases and J by 1 base, with 12 bases of the junction left unmatched. The length of the CDR3 is 17 residues. Germline assignment: CDR1 SGHRS and CDR2 YFSETQ. Here the CDR3 reads CASSSWRGAGTSYEQYF. In nucleotides, the CDR3 is TGCGCCAGCAGCTCTTGGCGGGGGGCCGGAACATCCTACGAGCAGTACTTC.

V usage is TRBV10-1 and J usage is TRBJ2-7; D is unclear. CDR1 is WNHNN, CDR2 SYGVQD, per germline (reference sequence). Trimming took off 8 bases at V and 3 bases at J, with 11 bases between the two ends. This CDR3 has 12 amino acids. CDR3 in amino acids: CASQKSNYEQYF. The CDR3 DNA follows: TGCGCCAGCCAAAAATCCAACTACGAGCAGTACTTC.

The genes are TRBV30 and TRBJ2-7; 8 bases are a match to TRBD2. Germline values: CDR1 GTSNPN, CDR2 SVGIG (reference sequence). CDR3 length: 13 amino acids. The V gene end was trimmed by 0 bases and the J gene end by 6 bases; junction bases not matched to a gene: 4. This CDR3 is CAWSVGLATEQYF. Here the CDR3 DNA reads TGTGCCTGGAGTGTAGGACTAGCTACCGAGCAGTACTTC.

As concerns this clone: This sample also contains other DNA sequences that code for the same CDR3. The V gene is TRBV27, the J gene TRBJ2-7; unclear D gene. The CDR3 contains 12 residues. V lost 2 bases to trimming and J lost 5 bases, with 7 bases between them. Germline loops: CDR1 MNHEY, CDR2 SMNVEV (reference sequence). In nucleotides, the CDR3 is TGTGCCAGCAGTTTAGCCGGTGACGAGCAGTACTTC. Protein product: CASSLAGDEQYF.

The chain is built from TRBV4-2 and TRBJ2-7, with a possible D match to TRBD2 (6 bases). The CDR3 sequence is 13 residues long. Trimming cost V 3 bases and J 3 bases, with 9 bases left between them. Germline CDR1 LGHNA, CDR2 YNFKEQ. The chain's CDR3 is CASSHRDFYEQYF. The CDR3 DNA reads TGTGCCAGCAGCCACAGGGACTTCTACGAGCAGTACTTC.

This sequence joins TRBV18 and TRBJ2-1; possibly TRBD2 for D (6 bases). The germline V gene encodes CDR1 KGHSH and CDR2 LQKENI. The germline V and J ends were trimmed by 3 bases and 1 base, with 10 bases remaining between them. The CDR3 contains 15 residues. The CDR3 nucleotides read TGTGCCAGCTCACCGGAAGGGAGGTCCTACAATGAGCAGTTCTTC. Its protein product is CASSPEGRSYNEQFF.

A few counts support this clone. The gene calls are TRBV28 and TRBJ1-2; 7 positions match TRBD1. The CDR3 runs to 14 residues. The trim removed 5 bases at V and 4 bases at J, leaving 7 bases unmatched. CDR1 is MDHEN and CDR2 is SYDVKM in the germline V gene. CDR3 amino acids: CASSRQGSVYGYTF. CDR3 in DNA: TGTGCCAGCAGTCGACAGGGCTCCGTCTATGGCTACACCTTC.

The chain employs TRBV7-2 and TRBJ2-3; perhaps TRBD2 as D (6 bases). The CDR3 extends over 16 amino acids. V lost 5 bases, J lost 2 bases, and 17 bases lay in between. CDR1 and CDR2 (germline): SGHTA, FQGNSA. The CDR3, as DNA: TGTGCCAGCAGCCGTCTAGGAGGGAGCCACACAGATACGCAGTATTTT. It translates to CASSRLGGSHTDTQYF. Looking up the rest from reference TRBV7-2 and TRBJ2-3 gives the full variable domain: GAGVSQSPSNKVTEKGKDVELRCDPISGHTALYWYRQSLGQGLEFLIYFQGNSAPDKSGLPSDRFSAERTGGSVSTLTIQRTQQEDSAVYLCASSRLGGSHTDTQYFGPGTRLTVL.

The rearrangement links TRBV12-5 to TRBJ1-3, with TRBD1 as a possible D gene (6 bases). V shed 5 bases and J shed 1 base, with 15 bases lying between them. This CDR3 is built from 16 residues. Per the germline V gene, CDR1 is LGHNT and CDR2 is FRNRAP. CDR3 DNA: TGTGCTAGTGGTCCCCAAAAACAGGGATCTGGAAACACCATATATTTT. It encodes CASGPQKQGSGNTIYF. Complete variable domain (other parts from reference TRBV12-5 and TRBJ1-3): DARVTQTPRHKVTEMGQEVTMRCQPILGHNTVFWYRQTMMQGLELLAYFRNRAPLDDSGMPKDRFSAEMPDATLATLKIQPSEPRDSAVYFCASGPQKQGSGNTIYFGEGSWLTVV.

There are a few counts of this clone. This chain joins TRBV6-5 and TRBJ1-2; D gene uncertain. This CDR3 spans 14 amino acids. V gave up 5 bases and J gave up 2 bases, with 12 bases separating them. Germline assignment: CDR1 MNHEY and CDR2 SVGAGI. The CDR3 DNA reads TGTGCCAGCAGTGAGATTGGGCCCAACTATGGCTACACCTTC. Its translation: CASSEIGPNYGYTF.

This clone was found a few times. In DNA form, the CDR3 reads TGTGCCAGCAGTCCTAGGACAGGGATATTCTATGGCTACACCTTC. It translates to CASSPRTGIFYGYTF. The V call is TRBV6-5, the J call TRBJ1-2; TRBD1 matches at 8 bases. Per germline, CDR1 MNHEY and CDR2 SVGAGI. The junction had 9 bases not matched to a gene; V was cut back by 5 bases and J by 4 bases. This CDR3 is built from 15 residues.